A selection of T cell receptor beta chains follows, all from one sample in a study of CD8+CD57+ T cells in acquired aplastic anemia. TCRdb fed the reads into MiXCR, producing one record per CDR3 protein. The sample yields 130,000 or so distinct CDR3 sequences, more than 35% seen once. The specimen was sorted CD4+, CD8+, or CD8+CD57+ T cells (not recorded which) from PBMCs. The receptor source for this set is a human donor in good health, serving as a control. Each CDR3 is given with its conserved first and last residue. The D gene is left open where the match is weak. Some rows mark clone size as missing; the rest say once, few, many or name a class of expanded clone.

D	V	size	J	DNA	CDR3
-	TRBV5-1	-	TRBJ1-2	TGCGCCAGCAGCTTGGGGGACGGCAGTGTAGACTATGGCTACACCTTC	CASSLGDGSVDYGYTF
-	TRBV29-1	-	TRBJ1-1	TGCAGCATTGAAGGCAGATCACGGAACACCGAAGCTTTCTTT	CSIEGRSRNTEAFF
TRBD2	TRBV4-1	-	TRBJ2-1	TGCGCCAGCAGCCACTTTCAAGCGGGAGGGCGTTACAATGAGCAGTTCTTC	CASSHFQAGGRYNEQFF
-	TRBV19	-	TRBJ1-1	TGTGCCAGTAGTATCGGAGGGTCAAACACTGAAGCTTTCTTT	CASSIGGSNTEAFF
TRBD2	TRBV9	-	TRBJ2-3	TGTGCCAGCTCACAAGACGGGAGGAGCACAGATACGCAGTATTTT	CASSQDGRSTDTQYF
-	TRBV18	many	TRBJ1-1	TGTGCCAGCTCACCCCAGGGCAGCTTGAACACTGAAGCTTTCTTT	CASSPQGSLNTEAFF
TRBD1	TRBV10-3	-	TRBJ2-6	TGTGCCATCACCAGGGACGGTCGGCAGGGGGCTGGGGCCAACGTCCTGACTTTC	CAITRDGRQGAGANVLTF
-	TRBV20-1	many	TRBJ1-5	TGCAGTGCTAGAGATGAGACAAGGCGGCAGCCCCAGCATTTT	CSARDETRRQPQHF
TRBD2	TRBV24-1	-	TRBJ2-3	TGTGCCACCAGTGATCCTAGCGGGAGGGTCGGTACGCAGTATTTT	CATSDPSGRVGTQYF
-	TRBV7-2	-	TRBJ2-1	TGTGCCAGCAGCTTTTTAAGCCGGAATGAGCAGTTCTTC	CASSFLSRNEQFF
-	TRBV7-9	once	TRBJ1-4	TGTGCCAGCAGCCGGCACCTTCTTGAAAAACTGTTTTTT	CASSRHLLEKLFF
-	TRBV24-1	-	TRBJ2-5	TGTGCCACCAGTGATATTACTGGGGTAGTCGAGACCCAGTACTTC	CATSDITGVVETQYF
TRBD1	TRBV20-1	once	TRBJ1-5	TGCAGTGCTAGGCCCGGGACAGGGGGTGGGCGCAATCAGCCCCAGCATTTT	CSARPGTGGGRNQPQHF
-	TRBV5-8	many	TRBJ1-2	TGTGCCAGCAGCCAGGACAGAAACTATGGCTACACCTTC	CASSQDRNYGYTF
-	TRBV9	many	TRBJ1-2	TGTGCCAGCAGCGTAGCCAGCAGTCTCTATGGCTACACCTTC	CASSVASSLYGYTF
-	TRBV15	-	TRBJ1-5	TGTGCCACCAGCAGAATACATAGCAATCAGCCCCAGCATTTT	CATSRIHSNQPQHF
-	TRBV19	many	TRBJ1-1	TGTGCCAGCCGTGTCCCGGGGCCAGCCGACACTGAAGCTTTCTTT	CASRVPGPADTEAFF
-	TRBV24-1	-	TRBJ1-2	TGTGCCACCAGTTTAGGGGGAGGGTGGTATGGCTACACCTTC	CATSLGGGWYGYTF
-	TRBV24-1	-	TRBJ1-3	TGTGCCACCAGTGAGGGCCTCGGAAACACCATATATTTT	CATSEGLGNTIYF
-	TRBV12-3/TRBV12-4	many	TRBJ1-1	TGTGCCAGCAGTTTCGGGACATGGGGGGAAGCTTTCTTT	CASSFGTWGEAFF
-	TRBV6-1	many	TRBJ1-2	TGTGCCAGCAGGAAACTTTTACAGGGCAGCTATGGCTACACCTTC	CASRKLLQGSYGYTF
-	TRBV24-1	many	TRBJ2-3	TGTGCCACCAGTGATGCCGACACAAGCACAGATACGCAGTATTTT	CATSDADTSTDTQYF
-	TRBV6-1	many	TRBJ2-2	TGTGCCAGCAGTCGTACAGCGAACACCGGGGAGCTGTTTTTT	CASSRTANTGELFF
-	TRBV19	-	TRBJ2-1	TGTGCCAGTAGTGTACAGGGTAGCTCCTACAATGAGCAGTTCTTC	CASSVQGSSYNEQFF
TRBD2	TRBV10-3	-	TRBJ2-5	TGTGCCATCAGTGAGTCTAGCGGGACTAGTGGTGAGACCCAGTACTTC	CAISESSGTSGETQYF
-	TRBV4-1	many	TRBJ1-2	TGCGCCAGCACCTCAGAAGAGGTGTGGAAGGGCTACACCTTC	CASTSEEVWKGYTF
-	TRBV2	-	TRBJ1-5	TGTGCCAGCAGCCGGGGCGGACAGTCGGATCAGCCCCAGCATTTT	CASSRGGQSDQPQHF
TRBD1	TRBV3-1	few	TRBJ2-3	TGTGCCAGCAGCCAAGGACAGGGTTTCTCCGATACGCAGTATTTT	CASSQGQGFSDTQYF
-	TRBV4-2	-	TRBJ2-2	TGTGCCAGCAGCCAAGACCCGAACACCGGGGGGCTGTTTTTT	CASSQDPNTGGLFF
-	TRBV10-3	few	TRBJ2-7	TGTGCCATCAGTGGGTCATCAAACAACGAGCAGTACTTC	CAISGSSNNEQYF
-	TRBV7-9	-	TRBJ1-2	TGTGCCAGCAGGGGGCTAGGCTACACCTTC	CASRGLGYTF
-	TRBV6-1	many	TRBJ2-7	TGTGCCAGCAGCCGAGGTAGCTCCTACGAGCAGTACTTC	CASSRGSSYEQYF
-	TRBV7-3	-	TRBJ2-7	TGTGCCAGCAGCTTAGTCGGGCAGGGAACCTACGAGCAGTACTTC	CASSLVGQGTYEQYF
-	TRBV20-1	many	TRBJ2-3	TGCAGTGCTAGAGATCGTTGGCCAGCCTTAGATACGCAGTATTTT	CSARDRWPALDTQYF
TRBD1	TRBV11-1	many	TRBJ1-2	TGTGCCAGCAGCCAGATGACAGGGGATGGCTACACCTTC	CASSQMTGDGYTF
-	TRBV10-3	-	TRBJ1-5	TGTGCCATCAGTGAGGGACGGACAAGCCAGCCCCAGCATTTT	CAISEGRTSQPQHF
-	TRBV12-3/TRBV12-4	many	TRBJ1-2	TGTGCCAGCAGTTTCGGACACGTCCCCCTTGGTGGCTACACCTTC	CASSFGHVPLGGYTF
-	TRBV12-3/TRBV12-4	-	TRBJ1-2	TGTGCCAGCAGTGGCCGGGCCAGTCCCAACTATGGCTACACCTTC	CASSGRASPNYGYTF
TRBD2	TRBV9	many	TRBJ2-3	TGTGCCAGCAGCGTAGACCCAGCGGGAACTAGCACAGATACGCAGTATTTT	CASSVDPAGTSTDTQYF
-	TRBV20-1	many	TRBJ2-5	TGCAGTGCTAGACCCCCGGACGGGATAGGGGAGACCCAGTACTTC	CSARPPDGIGETQYF
-	TRBV29-1	-	TRBJ2-5	TGCAGCGTTGGTGGGACCCAAAGGGAGACCCAGTACTTC	CSVGGTQRETQYF